The clone carrying this T cell receptor (beta chain) was seen a handful of times. There are 17 residues in the CDR3. These data are taken from a study of T-cell memory formation after mild COVID-19. TCRdb re-called the 5' RACE reads through MiXCR, storing one row per CDR3 protein. The sample lists roughly 130,000 distinct CDR3 sequences, approximately 15% occurring once. The sequence derives from an adult woman who had mild COVID-19 (a few samples of this study predate the infection). Cell type and time point are not known. The gene calls are TRBV21-1 and TRBJ1-2; the table's D gene call, TRBD1, was not cross checked with the DNA. TRBV21-1 is recorded as a pseudogene. Sequencing used PBMCs or a T cell subset sorted from them (not recorded which). CDR3 nucleotide sequence: TGTGCCAGCGGAGCAAAGACCCCCCCAGCGTATTTCCCAGGCTACACCTTC. Translating gives CASGAKTPPAYFPGYTF.